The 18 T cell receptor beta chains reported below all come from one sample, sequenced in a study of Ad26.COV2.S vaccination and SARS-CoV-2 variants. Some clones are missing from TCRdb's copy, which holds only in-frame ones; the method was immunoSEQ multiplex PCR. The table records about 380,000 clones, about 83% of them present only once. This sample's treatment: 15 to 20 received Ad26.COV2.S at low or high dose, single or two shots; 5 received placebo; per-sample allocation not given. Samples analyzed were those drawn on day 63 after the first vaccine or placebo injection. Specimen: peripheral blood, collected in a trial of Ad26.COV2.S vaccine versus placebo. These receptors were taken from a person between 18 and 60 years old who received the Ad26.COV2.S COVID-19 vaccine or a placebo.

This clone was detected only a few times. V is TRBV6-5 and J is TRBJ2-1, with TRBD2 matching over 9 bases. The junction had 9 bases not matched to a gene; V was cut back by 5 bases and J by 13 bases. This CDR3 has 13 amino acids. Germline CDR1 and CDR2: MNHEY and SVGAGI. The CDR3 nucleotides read TGTGCCAGCAGTCGCGGACTAGCGCCTCAACAGTTCTTC. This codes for CASSRGLAPQQFF.

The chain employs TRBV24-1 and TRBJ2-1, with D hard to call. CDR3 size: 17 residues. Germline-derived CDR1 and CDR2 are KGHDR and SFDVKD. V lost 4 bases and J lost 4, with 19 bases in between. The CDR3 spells CATSDRSGRRPYNEQFF. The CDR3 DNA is TGTGCCACCAGTGACCGGTCAGGACGGCGGCCTTACAATGAGCAGTTCTTC.

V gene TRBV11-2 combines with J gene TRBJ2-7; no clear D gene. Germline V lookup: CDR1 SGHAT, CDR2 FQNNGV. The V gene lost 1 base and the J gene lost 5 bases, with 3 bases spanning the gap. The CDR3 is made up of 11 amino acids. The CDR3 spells CASSLADEQYF. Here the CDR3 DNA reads TGTGCCAGCAGCTTAGCGGACGAGCAGTACTTC.

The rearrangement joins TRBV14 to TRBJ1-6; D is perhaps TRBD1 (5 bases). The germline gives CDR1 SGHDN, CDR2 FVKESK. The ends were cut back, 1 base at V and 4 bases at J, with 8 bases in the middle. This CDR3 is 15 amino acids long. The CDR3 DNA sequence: TGTGCCAGCAGCCAAGGCGGGGGATATAATTCACCCCTCCACTTT. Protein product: CASSQGGGYNSPLHF.

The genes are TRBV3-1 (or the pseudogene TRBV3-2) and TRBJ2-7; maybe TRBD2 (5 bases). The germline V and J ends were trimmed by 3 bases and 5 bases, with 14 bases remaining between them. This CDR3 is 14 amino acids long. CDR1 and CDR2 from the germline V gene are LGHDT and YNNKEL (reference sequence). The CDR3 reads CASSHLGDGHEQYF. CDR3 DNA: TGTGCCAGCAGCCACTTGGGAGACGGCCACGAGCAGTACTTC.

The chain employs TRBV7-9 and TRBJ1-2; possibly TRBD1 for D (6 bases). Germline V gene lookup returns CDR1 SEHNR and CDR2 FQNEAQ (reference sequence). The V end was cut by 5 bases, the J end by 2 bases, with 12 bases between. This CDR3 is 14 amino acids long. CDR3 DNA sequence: TGTGCCAGCAGCCGGGGGGCCCTGAACTATGGCTACACCTTC. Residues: CASSRGALNYGYTF.

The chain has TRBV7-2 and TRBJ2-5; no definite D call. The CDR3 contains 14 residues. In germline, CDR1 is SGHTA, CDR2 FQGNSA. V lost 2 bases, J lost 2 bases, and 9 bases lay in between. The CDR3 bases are TGTGCCAGCAGCTTACTCTCCCTACAAGAGACCCAGTACTTC. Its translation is CASSLLSLQETQYF.

For the CDR3, the DNA is TGTGCCAGCCGCCCGCTGGCCGGGAATGTCAATGAGCAGTTCTTC. Translated: CASRPLAGNVNEQFF. The chain is built from TRBV6-2 or TRBV6-3 and TRBJ2-1; D is perhaps TRBD2 (5 bases). The germline CDR1 and CDR2 sequences are MNHEY and SVGEGT. CDR3 size: 15 residues. Trimming left V 8 bases short and J 6 bases short, with 20 bases between.

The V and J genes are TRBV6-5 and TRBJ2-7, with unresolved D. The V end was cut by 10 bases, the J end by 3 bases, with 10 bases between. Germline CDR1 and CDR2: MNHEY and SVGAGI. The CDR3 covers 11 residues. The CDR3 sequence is CATQELYEQYF. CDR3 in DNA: TGTGCCACCCAAGAGCTCTACGAGCAGTACTTC.

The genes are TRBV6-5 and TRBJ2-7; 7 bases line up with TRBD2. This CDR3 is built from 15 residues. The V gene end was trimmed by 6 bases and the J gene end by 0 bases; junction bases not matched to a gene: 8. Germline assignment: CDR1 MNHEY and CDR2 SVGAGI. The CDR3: CASSLSSGRSYEQYF. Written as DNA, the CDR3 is TGTGCCAGCAGCCTATCTAGCGGACGCTCCTACGAGCAGTACTTC.

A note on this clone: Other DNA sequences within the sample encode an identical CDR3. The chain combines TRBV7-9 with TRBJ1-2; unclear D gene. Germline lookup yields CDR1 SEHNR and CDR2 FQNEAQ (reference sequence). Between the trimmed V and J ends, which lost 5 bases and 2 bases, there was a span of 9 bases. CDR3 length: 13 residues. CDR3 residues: CASSPTGNYGYTF. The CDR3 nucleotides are TGTGCCAGCAGCCCGACCGGGAACTATGGCTACACCTTC.

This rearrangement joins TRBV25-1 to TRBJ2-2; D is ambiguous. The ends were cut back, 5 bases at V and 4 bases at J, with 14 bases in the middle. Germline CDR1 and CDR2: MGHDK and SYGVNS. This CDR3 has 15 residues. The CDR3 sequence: CASSFSGRFTGELFF. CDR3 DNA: TGTGCCAGCAGTTTTTCGGGCAGATTCACCGGGGAGCTGTTTTTT.

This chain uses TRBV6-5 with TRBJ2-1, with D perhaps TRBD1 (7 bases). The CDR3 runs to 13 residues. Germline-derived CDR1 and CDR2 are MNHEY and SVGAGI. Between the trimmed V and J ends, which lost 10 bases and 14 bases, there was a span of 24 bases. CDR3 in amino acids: CATRPEGARYEFF. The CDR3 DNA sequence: TGTGCCACCCGCCCGGAGGGGGCGCGTTATGAGTTCTTC.

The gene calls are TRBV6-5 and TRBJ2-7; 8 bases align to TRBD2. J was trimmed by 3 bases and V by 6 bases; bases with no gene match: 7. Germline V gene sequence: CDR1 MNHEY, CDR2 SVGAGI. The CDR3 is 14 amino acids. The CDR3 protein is CASRPGTRVYEQYF. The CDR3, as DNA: TGTGCCAGCAGACCCGGGACTAGGGTCTACGAGCAGTACTTC.

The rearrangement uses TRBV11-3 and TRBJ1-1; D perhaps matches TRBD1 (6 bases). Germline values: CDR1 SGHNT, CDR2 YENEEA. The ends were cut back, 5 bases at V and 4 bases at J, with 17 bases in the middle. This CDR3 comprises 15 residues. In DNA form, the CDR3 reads TGTGCCAGCAGCCCAGCGGGGACAATTAGCACTGAAGCTTTCTTT. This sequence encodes CASSPAGTISTEAFF. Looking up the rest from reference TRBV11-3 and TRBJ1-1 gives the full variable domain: EAGVVQSPRYKIIEKKQPVAFWCNPISGHNTLYWYLQNLGQGPELLIRYENEEAVDDSQLPKDRFSAERLKGVDSTLKIQPAELGDSAVYLCASSPAGTISTEAFFGQGTRLTVV.

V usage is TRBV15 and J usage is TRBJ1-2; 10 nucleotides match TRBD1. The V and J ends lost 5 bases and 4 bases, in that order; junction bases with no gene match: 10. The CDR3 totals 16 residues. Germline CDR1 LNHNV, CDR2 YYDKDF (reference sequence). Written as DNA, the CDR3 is TGTGCCACCAGCCGCCCCCCCGGGACAGGGGTCTATGGCTACACCTTC. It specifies CATSRPPGTGVYGYTF.

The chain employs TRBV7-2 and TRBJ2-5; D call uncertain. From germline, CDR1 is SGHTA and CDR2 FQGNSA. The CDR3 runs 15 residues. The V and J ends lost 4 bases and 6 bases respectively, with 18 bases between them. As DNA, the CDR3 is TGTGCCAGCAGCTCCGATGGGGTGGTCCTGAAGACCCAGTACTTC. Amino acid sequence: CASSSDGVVLKTQYF.

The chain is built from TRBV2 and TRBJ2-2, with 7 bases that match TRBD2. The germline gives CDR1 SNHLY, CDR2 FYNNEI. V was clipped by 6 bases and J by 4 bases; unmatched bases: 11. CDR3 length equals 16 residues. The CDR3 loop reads CASRASGRTSTGELFF. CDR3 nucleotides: TGTGCCAGCAGGGCTAGCGGAAGAACTAGCACCGGGGAGCTGTTTTTT.